The present T cell receptor beta chain was sequenced within a study of human T cells and chemical hapten exposure. Study overall: Weekly scalp doses of diphenylcyclopropenone were given to patients during the roughly 24-week study.

Overall study results and limits: Expanded TCRs showed more large CDR3 clusters than pre-sensitization or healthy control sets.

Original analysis: The number of TCRs in each sample had a median of approximately 96,000 and spanned about 23,224 to 690,600. In TCRdb, the RACE reads were re-called with MiXCR into one record per CDR3 protein. These V and J calls originate from TCRdb's pipeline instead of the authors' own analysis. Of around 360,000 distinct CDR3 sequences listed, roughly 6.3% are singletons. V was clipped by 4 bases and J by 0 bases, with 12 bases between them. Germline loops: CDR1 MNHEY, CDR2 SVGAGI. The CDR3 length is 15 residues. Time point here: patch test 2, 6 weeks after DPC sensitization. Treatment given: therapeutic diphenylcyclopropenone sensitization with weekly scalp DPC. The sample holds many counts of this clonotype. The antigen remains unidentified.

The chain uses TRBV6-5 and TRBJ1-1, with D tentatively TRBD1 (6 bases). This clonotype was obtained from a woman in her late teens or twenties with alopecia areata. Some clones in this sample may be carry-over from other donors' samples. The material sequenced was whole blood, taken in connection with sensitization to the hapten diphenylcyclopropenone (DPC). In DNA form, the CDR3 reads TGTGCCAGCAGTTTAAGGACAGATATGAACACTGAAGCTTTCTTT. It translates to CASSLRTDMNTEAFF.